This is a list of T cell receptor beta chains from one sample in a study of PD-1 blockade in classical Hodgkin lymphoma. Using immunoSEQ multiplex PCR, the repertoire was profiled, and TCRdb retains in-frame clones only, with some absent. The sample lists fewer than 55,000 clones, approximately 78% occurring once. The specimen was peripheral blood mononuclear cells (PBMCs), collected before the fourth cycle of nivolumab. The origin of the receptors is a human donor with classical Hodgkin lymphoma. Each CDR3 is given with its conserved first and last residue. The D gene is left open where the match is weak. Size is omitted from some rows. Given values are once, few, many or a class for expanded clones.

clone_size,v_call,j_call,d_call,cdr3_aa,cdr3_nt
few,TRBV5-1,TRBJ2-2,-,CASSPSLLYGELFF,TGCGCCAGCAGCCCGTCGCTGTTATACGGGGAGCTGTTTTTT
-,TRBV6-1,TRBJ2-1,-,CASSTRSGSYNEQFF,TGTGCCAGCTCGACAAGAAGCGGGTCCTACAATGAGCAGTTCTTC
once,TRBV6-1,TRBJ1-1,TRBD1,CASSEGDSMNTEAFF,TGTGCCAGCAGTGAAGGGGACAGTATGAACACTGAAGCTTTCTTT
few,TRBV6-5,TRBJ1-5,TRBD1,CASSARTGVNQPQHF,TGTGCCAGCAGTGCCCGGACAGGGGTCAATCAGCCCCAGCATTTT
-,TRBV2,TRBJ2-3,TRBD2,CASSVVGLVVDTQYF,TGTGCCAGCAGTGTCGTGGGACTAGTAGTAGATACGCAGTATTTT
-,TRBV6-6,TRBJ2-3,TRBD1,CASNGQVSTDTQYF,TGTGCCAGCAACGGACAGGTTAGCACAGATACGCAGTATTTT
-,TRBV4-3,TRBJ2-1,TRBD2,CASSQTSGGSYNEQFF,TGCGCCAGCAGCCAAACTAGCGGGGGCTCCTACAATGAGCAGTTCTTC
few,TRBV2,TRBJ1-5,-,CASRSGGGILNQPQHF,TGTGCCAGCAGATCTGGAGGTGGAATCTTAAATCAGCCCCAGCATTTT
once,TRBV7-2,TRBJ2-7,-,CASSLGALSYEQYF,TGTGCCAGCAGCTTAGGGGCTCTTTCCTACGAGCAGTACTTC
-,TRBV5-4,TRBJ1-2,-,CASSLEAYGYTF,TGTGCCAGCAGCTTGGAAGCTTATGGCTACACCTTC
-,TRBV19,TRBJ2-1,-,CASSINGGRNEQFF,TGTGCCAGTAGCATAAACGGCGGACGCAATGAGCAGTTCTTC
-,TRBV11-3,TRBJ1-5,-,CASSSLPRGNNQPQHF,TGTGCCAGCAGCTCACTCCCCCGCGGAAACAATCAGCCCCAGCATTTT
-,TRBV30,TRBJ2-3,TRBD2,CAWRAGLAGGPRTDTQYF,TGTGCCTGGAGGGCAGGTCTAGCGGGGGGGCCCCGCACAGATACGCAGTATTTT
-,TRBV6-1,TRBJ2-7,-,CASRAGFNYEQYF,TGTGCCAGCAGGGCGGGGTTTAACTACGAGCAGTACTTC
-,TRBV7-6,TRBJ2-5,-,CASSGGGGGLETQYF,TGTGCCAGCAGCGGAGGGGGCGGGGGGCTAGAGACCCAGTACTTC
once,TRBV10-3,TRBJ1-1,TRBD1,CAITSDREVTEAFF,TGTGCCATCACCTCGGACAGGGAAGTCACTGAAGCTTTCTTT
few,TRBV29-1,TRBJ1-1,-,CSVGTNRGTEAFF,TGCAGCGTTGGAACAAACCGGGGCACTGAAGCTTTCTTT
-,TRBV6-6,TRBJ1-2,-,CASSYPGQGYTF,TGTGCCAGCAGTTACCCAGGGCAAGGCTACACCTTC
-,TRBV2,TRBJ2-1,-,CASSPEPLFSYNEQFF,TGTGCCAGCAGTCCGGAGCCGCTCTTCTCCTACAATGAGCAGTTCTTC
-,TRBV19,TRBJ1-1,-,CASSITQVLNTEAFF,TGTGCCAGTAGTATAACCCAGGTCCTGAACACTGAAGCTTTCTTT
few,TRBV2,TRBJ1-1,-,CASSSEWGPTEAFF,TGTGCCAGCAGTTCAGAGTGGGGTCCCACTGAAGCTTTCTTT
few,TRBV2,TRBJ1-5,TRBD1,CASRATGGSSNQPQHF,TGTGCCAGCAGAGCCACAGGGGGCTCTAGCAATCAGCCCCAGCATTTT
-,TRBV7-9,TRBJ1-2,TRBD1,CASSLMDRAVRYTF,TGTGCCAGCAGCTTGATGGACAGGGCCGTACGCTACACCTTC
-,TRBV18,TRBJ1-2,-,CASSPLASTSPYGYTF,TGTGCCAGCTCACCATTGGCTTCGACATCGCCTTATGGCTACACCTTC
few,TRBV2,TRBJ1-1,TRBD1,CASSLGTGGPNTEAFF,TGTGCCAGCAGTCTCGGGACAGGGGGACCAAACACTGAAGCTTTCTTT
-,TRBV18,TRBJ2-7,TRBD1,CASSPNVQGASEQYF,TGTGCCAGCTCACCCAACGTACAGGGGGCAAGCGAGCAGTACTTC
-,TRBV6-5,TRBJ1-2,-,CASSYTNYGYTF,TGTGCCAGCAGTTATACTAACTATGGCTACACCTTC
-,TRBV7-3,TRBJ2-1,TRBD2,CASRAPGGNEQFF,TGTGCCAGCAGGGCCCCCGGGGGGAATGAGCAGTTCTTC
few,TRBV29-1,TRBJ1-2,TRBD1,CSGWEGTAGYGYTF,TGCAGCGGTTGGGAGGGGACAGCGGGCTATGGCTACACCTTC
few,TRBV30,TRBJ1-1,-,CAWSWNTEAFF,TGTGCCTGGAGTTGGAACACTGAAGCTTTCTTT
once,TRBV11-3,TRBJ2-7,TRBD1,CASSSRTGAEQYF,TGTGCCAGCAGCTCGAGGACAGGGGCCGAGCAGTACTTC
few,TRBV5-4,TRBJ1-1,-,CACWLNTEAFF,TGTGCCTGTTGGTTGAACACTGAAGCTTTCTTT
-,TRBV6-5,TRBJ2-7,TRBD1,CASDSGGYEQYF,TGTGCCAGCGATTCAGGGGGCTACGAGCAGTACTTC
medium-sized,TRBV28,TRBJ2-2,TRBD2,CASSQTSASGELFF,TGTGCCAGCAGCCAAACTAGCGCCTCCGGGGAGCTGTTTTTT
-,TRBV2,TRBJ2-5,-,CAIRGSQETQYF,TGTGCCATCAGGGGTTCTCAAGAGACCCAGTACTTC
-,TRBV7-8,TRBJ1-2,-,CASSLVGGSANYGYTF,TGTGCCAGCAGCTTAGTGGGTGGTTCAGCGAACTATGGCTACACCTTC
once,TRBV19,TRBJ1-4,TRBD1,CASSDRGTGEKLFF,TGTGCCAGTAGTGACAGGGGAACGGGTGAAAAACTGTTTTTT
few,TRBV28,TRBJ2-5,TRBD2,CASSSGTSRGTQYF,TGTGCCAGCAGTTCTGGGACTAGCCGGGGGACCCAGTACTTC